This TCR beta chain was identified during a study of cytomegalovirus exposure and HLA in healthy donors. Comment on this clone: Its antigen is unidentified.

Amplification used 60 Vbeta primers and 13 Jbeta primers. Assay: immunoSEQ multiplex PCR; the TCRdb copy retains only in-frame clones and omits some. Among some 170,000 clones listed, approximately 78% were seen once. Losses at the gene ends were 3 bases for V and 8 bases for J; bases not matched to a gene: 4. Germline V lookup: CDR1 SGHTA, CDR2 FQGNSA. The CDR3 runs 14 residues. The study, taken as a whole, reports: CMV serostatus stood as the only immune exposure information on hand. A prior analysis recorded that most TCR beta V segments were productive about 90% or about 30% of the time. Later analysis found that TCR beta chains associated with HLA were more clonally expanded than other, equally common chains.

Source material: PBMCs. This rearrangement joins TRBV7-2 to TRBJ2-3, with TRBD1 identical over 11 bases. This clonotype originated in a girl aged 2 to 9 in good health and CMV-seropositive. CDR3 amino acids: CASSFGQGALTQYF. The CDR3 DNA sequence: TGTGCCAGCAGCTTTGGACAGGGGGCCCTTACGCAGTATTTT.